The following is a T cell receptor beta chain sequence with its context. Its antigen is currently unknown. Time point here: newly diagnosed GD, antithyroid drugs for less than 3 months. From PBMCs, RNA was extracted and then used to make the TCR library. iRepertoire HTBI primers and Arm-PCR of CDR3 regions built TCR beta libraries. Via MiXCR, TCRdb re-called the multiplex PCR reads, giving one row per CDR3 protein. The profile shows 300,000 to 400,000 distinct CDR3 sequences, about a sixth of them singletons. The data belong to a study of regulatory T cells in long-lasting Graves disease. Study-wide results and caveats: TCR diversity was lower in persistent than newly diagnosed Graves' disease. Persistent disease was associated with favored TRBV28 usage and with favored use of TRBJ1-2 and TRBJ2-5.

The CDR3 extends over 15 amino acids. The V gene lost 3 bases and the J gene lost 3 bases, with 13 bases spanning the gap. The V gene's germline CDR1 is SGHTA and CDR2 FQGNSA. The rearrangement links TRBV7-2 to TRBJ2-3, with D tentatively TRBD1 or TRBD2 (5 bases each). The sequence was obtained from a female donor with Graves disease. The sample was peripheral blood mononuclear cells (PBMCs), taken at new diagnosis, from a patient treated with antithyroid drugs. This CDR3 reads CASSFAQGGTDTQYF. The CDR3 nucleotides read TGTGCCAGCAGCTTCGCGCAGGGCGGGACAGATACGCAGTATTTT.